What follows describes a single T cell receptor (beta chain). This entry is derived from a study of blood T cells in healthy people across ages. The V gene's germline CDR1 is SGHTA and CDR2 FQGNSA. This CDR3 is built from 16 residues. V was clipped by 5 bases and J by 4 bases; unmatched bases: 8. The second PCR ran roughly 6 to 11 cycles with a sample-barcoded 5' primer and J-beta primers. TCRdb reanalysed the 5' RACE reads using MiXCR and keeps one entry per CDR3 protein. This sample carries hundreds of thousands of distinct CDR3 sequences, 25% to 35% of them seen once, and the ten largest clones take 17%.

This TCR was recovered from a woman aged 80 or over in good health. The chain employs TRBV7-2 and TRBJ2-2; 9 bases align to TRBD2. Input material: blood. The CDR3 loop is CASSRGGTSFTGELFF. The CDR3 DNA follows: TGTGCCAGCAGCCGAGGCGGGACTAGCTTCACCGGGGAGCTGTTTTTT.